A selection of T cell receptor beta chains follows, all from one sample in a study of blood T cell repertoires in COVID-19. Profiled with immunoSEQ multiplex PCR; TCRdb holds only in-frame clones, not every one. The sample gives roughly 180,000 clones, about 88% of which show up once; 2.9% is in the top ten. Material: peripheral blood. These receptors were obtained from a woman aged 30 to 39 with active or convalescent COVID-19. CDR3s include the opening cysteine and the closing phenylalanine or tryptophan. Each record gives: D gene, J gene, V gene, clone size, CDR3 DNA, CDR3 protein. A D gene is named only where the DNA matches it firmly. Part of the rows lack a size; the others show once, few, many or a class for expanded clones.

.	TRBJ1-2	TRBV9	.	TGTGCCAGCAGCGTGAATACAGGGTCGGGCTATGGCTACACCTTC	CASSVNTGSGYGYTF
.	TRBJ2-1	TRBV11-3	.	TGTGCCAGCAGCCGAAAAGGGAGCTCCTACAATGAGCAGTTCTTC	CASSRKGSSYNEQFF
TRBD1	TRBJ1-5	TRBV28	.	TGTGCCAGCAGTTTGGACAGGGGACGGGTATGGCAGCCCCAGCATTTT	CASSLDRGRVWQPQHF
.	TRBJ1-1	TRBV18	.	TGTGCCAGCTCGGGGACTATTTGGGACACTGAAGCTTTCTTT	CASSGTIWDTEAFF
.	TRBJ1-1	TRBV7-9	once	TGTGCCAGCAGCTTAGACGGGGGGAGGAACACTGAAGCTTTCTTT	CASSLDGGRNTEAFF
.	TRBJ2-5	TRBV19	.	TGTGCCAGTAGTCCCCTAGGACTAAAAGAGACCCAGTACTTC	CASSPLGLKETQYF
.	TRBJ1-1	TRBV6-1	.	TGTGCCAGCAGTGAGGCAGGTGAAGCTTTCTTT	CASSEAGEAFF
TRBD1	TRBJ1-1	TRBV4-1	few	TGCGCCAGCAGCTTCTTACAGGGGGCTGTGCTTAACACTGAAGCTTTCTTT	CASSFLQGAVLNTEAFF
.	TRBJ2-2	TRBV5-8	few	TGTGCCAGCAGCTCCTCCACCGGGGAGCTGTTTTTT	CASSSSTGELFF
.	TRBJ1-4	TRBV28	.	TGTGCCAGCAGCACCGGACAGTCGAATGAAAAACTGTTTTTT	CASSTGQSNEKLFF
TRBD1	TRBJ1-3	TRBV28	.	TGTGCCAGCAGCCTAAACCGATTACGGACAGGGGTTTCTGGAAACACCATATATTTT	CASSLNRLRTGVSGNTIYF
TRBD1	TRBJ2-1	TRBV5-6	.	TGTGCCAGCAGCTCGCGGGACAGGGTTTACAATGAGCAGTTCTTC	CASSSRDRVYNEQFF
TRBD1	TRBJ1-6	TRBV14	once	TGTGCCAGCAGCCAACGGCCGGGACAGGGGAGCTCCTATAATTCACCCCTCCACTTT	CASSQRPGQGSSYNSPLHF
.	TRBJ1-3	TRBV19	.	TGTGCCAGTAAAATGCTGAGCTCTGGAAACACCATATATTTT	CASKMLSSGNTIYF
.	TRBJ1-1	TRBV27	.	TGTGCCAGCAGTACACAGAGGAACACTGAAGCTTTCTTT	CASSTQRNTEAFF
.	TRBJ2-1	TRBV5-1	.	TGCGCCAGCAGCTTGGCTCCTAGCAGTTACAATGAGCAGTTCTTC	CASSLAPSSYNEQFF
TRBD1	TRBJ2-1	TRBV27	.	TGTGCCAGCAGTTTAGCGACAGGGGGTCTCTACAATGAGCAGTTCTTC	CASSLATGGLYNEQFF
.	TRBJ2-7	TRBV4-1	.	TGCGCCAGCAGCCAAGAACCCTGGACAGACGGGGAGCAGTACTTC	CASSQEPWTDGEQYF
TRBD1	TRBJ1-5	TRBV27	few	TGTGCCAGCAGTTTATATTCGGGACAGCTAAATCAGCCCCAGCATTTT	CASSLYSGQLNQPQHF
.	TRBJ2-3	TRBV2	.	TGTGCCAGCATTGGGGACACAGTCACAGATACGCAGTATTTT	CASIGDTVTDTQYF
TRBD2	TRBJ2-1	TRBV12-5	.	TGTGCTAGTGGTTGGGGTAGCGGGGCTAACAATGAGCAGTTCTTC	CASGWGSGANNEQFF
.	TRBJ1-2	TRBV4-2	.	TGTGCCAGCAGCCAAGGCGGTGGCTACACCTTC	CASSQGGGYTF
TRBD2	TRBJ2-7	TRBV11-2	.	TGTGCCAGCAGCTTAGTACCTAGCGGGTTAGGCGGGCAGTACTTC	CASSLVPSGLGGQYF
TRBD1	TRBJ1-2	TRBV10-3	once	TGTGCCATCAGCCCGGGACAGGGAATGAGCGGCTACACCTTC	CAISPGQGMSGYTF
.	TRBJ1-2	TRBV5-1	.	TGCGCCAGCAGCTTGAACGGTGGCTACACCTTC	CASSLNGGYTF
.	TRBJ1-1	TRBV6-4	.	TGTGCCAGCAGTGCGTCCGGGGGGACCACTGAAGCTTTCTTT	CASSASGGTTEAFF
TRBD2	TRBJ2-1	TRBV6-4	.	TGTGCCAGCAGTGAGACTAGCGGGGATAACAATGAGCAGTTCTTC	CASSETSGDNNEQFF
TRBD2	TRBJ2-3	TRBV5-8	.	TGTGCCAGCAGCTTGGCCCGGACTAGCGGGAGGACAGATACGCAGTATTTT	CASSLARTSGRTDTQYF
.	TRBJ1-2	TRBV7-2	once	TGTGCCAGCAGCTTAGGGGGGGGAAACTATGGCTACACCTTC	CASSLGGGNYGYTF
TRBD1	TRBJ1-1	TRBV6-5	.	TGTGCCAGCAGTCCCTGGACAGGGTCAGCTGAAGCTTTCTTT	CASSPWTGSAEAFF
TRBD1	TRBJ2-7	TRBV4-2	.	TGTGCCAGCAGCCCAGAGACAGGGGGCGCCTACGAGCAGTACTTC	CASSPETGGAYEQYF
.	TRBJ1-2	TRBV27	.	TGTGCCAGCAGACCCGGAGCGAGCCTCGAGGGCTACACCTTC	CASRPGASLEGYTF
.	TRBJ1-1	TRBV18	.	TGTGCCAGCTCACTAAATGAGGAAGTGTATGCTTTCTTT	CASSLNEEVYAFF
TRBD2	TRBJ2-7	TRBV4-1	.	TGCGCCAGCAGCCAACCTACCGGGACTAGAGCCTACGAGCAGTACTTC	CASSQPTGTRAYEQYF
.	TRBJ2-5	TRBV19	.	TGTGCCAGTAGTATAGAAACGCGTCTTGGGACCCAGTACTTC	CASSIETRLGTQYF
.	TRBJ2-1	TRBV29-1	.	TGCAGCGTTGTAGGAGGGAGCGTCTCCTACAATGAGCAGTTCTTC	CSVVGGSVSYNEQFF
TRBD2	TRBJ2-7	TRBV7-9	.	TGTGCCAGCAGTCCCGGGACTAGCGGGGACGAGCAGTACTTC	CASSPGTSGDEQYF
TRBD2	TRBJ2-1	TRBV10-3	.	TGTGCCATCACGGCGGGGGAGCCCTACAATGAGCAGTTCTTC	CAITAGEPYNEQFF
TRBD1	TRBJ1-1	TRBV9	once	TGTGCCAGCAGCCCATCATCCTCTGGACAGGAGAAAGCTTTCTTT	CASSPSSSGQEKAFF
TRBD2	TRBJ2-5	TRBV2	.	TGTGCCAGCAGAGAGCAAGGACTAGCGAGTGGGACCCAGTACTTC	CASREQGLASGTQYF
TRBD2	TRBJ2-2	TRBV29-1	once	TGCAGCGCAAGCGGGAGTTCGGTCGGGGAGCTGTTTTTT	CSASGSSVGELFF
.	TRBJ1-3	TRBV5-1	once	TGCGCCAGCAGAGACTCCATCTCTGGAAACACCATATATTTT	CASRDSISGNTIYF
.	TRBJ1-5	TRBV6-5	.	TGTGCCAGCAGGCCTACGACAGGAGGCAATCAGCCCCAGCATTTT	CASRPTTGGNQPQHF